The 21 T cell receptor beta chains below all came from one sample that was sequenced in a study of CD8 T cells in Susac syndrome. The authors reverse transcribed roughly 0.5 to 1 ug RNA with random hexamers. TCRdb itself ran the immunoSEQ multiplex PCR reads through MiXCR, one entry per CDR3 protein. The sample has around 200,000 distinct CDR3 sequences, approximately 95% seen once. Sample: CD8+ T cells from PBMCs. Receptors originate from a human donor with Susac syndrome.

This chain joins TRBV20-1 and TRBJ2-7; D call uncertain. The V and J ends lost 5 bases and 6 bases respectively, with 11 bases between them. Germline values: CDR1 DFQATT, CDR2 SNEGSKA (reference sequence). This CDR3 spans 11 amino acids. The CDR3 loop reads CSARIIGEQYF. The CDR3 coding sequence is TGCAGTGCTCGGATTATCGGCGAGCAGTACTTC.

As concerns this clonotype: One end of the junction varies from germline; a read error may be responsible. This chain joins TRBV12-3 or TRBV12-4 and TRBJ2-3; D call uncertain. The CDR3 has 12 residues. As DNA, the CDR3 is TGTGCCAGTAGTTTTGCGTCAGATACGCAGTATTTT. Amino acids: CASSFASDTQYF.

V usage is TRBV11-2 and J usage is TRBJ2-4; no firm D call. The V end lost 7 bases, the J end lost 0 bases, and 16 bases lay between the germline ends. Germline CDR1 reads SGHAT; CDR2 reads FQNNGV. There are 16 residues in the CDR3. The CDR3 reads CASTLSAALAKNIQYF. The CDR3 nucleotides read TGTGCCAGCACCCTAAGCGCTGCCCTAGCCAAAAACATTCAGTACTTC.

The rearrangement uses TRBV28 and TRBJ1-5; 8 nucleotides match TRBD1. Per the germline V gene, CDR1 is MDHEN and CDR2 is SYDVKM. The CDR3 sequence is 17 residues long. Germline trimming cut 5 bases from V and 5 bases from J; bases unmatched to any gene: 14. The CDR3 nucleotides read TGTGCCAGCAGTGACTACAGGGGGTCCTACTCCCATCAGCCCCAGCATTTT. This translates into CASSDYRGSYSHQPQHF.

The V and J genes are TRBV12-3 or TRBV12-4 and TRBJ2-4; D assignment may be TRBD1 or TRBD2 (5 bases each). V gave up 4 bases and J gave up 2 bases, with 18 bases separating them. The length of the CDR3 is 17 residues. Here the CDR3 reads CASSSRRDGGPKNIQYF. The CDR3, as DNA: TGTGCCAGCAGTTCACGCCGGGACGGCGGCCCCAAAAACATTCAGTACTTC.

The chain combines TRBV12-3 or TRBV12-4 with TRBJ2-7; D gene ambiguous. CDR3 length: 13 amino acids. Trimming removed 0 bases at V and 4 bases at J, with 7 bases between. CDR3 loop: CASSLATLYEQYF. Here the CDR3 DNA reads TGTGCCAGCAGTTTAGCGACATTATACGAGCAGTACTTC.

V is TRBV12-5 and J is TRBJ2-3, with 7 bases identical to TRBD2. The CDR3 covers 14 residues. The V gene's germline CDR1 is LGHNT and CDR2 FRNRAP. Losses at the gene ends were 6 bases for V and 0 bases for J; bases not matched to a gene: 3. The CDR3 spells CASGSGVSTDTQYF. In DNA, the CDR3 is TGTGCTAGTGGGAGCGGGGTAAGCACAGATACGCAGTATTTT.

This clonotype was counted a single time. The J gene is TRBJ2-3, the V gene TRBV13; D unresolved. The CDR3 runs to 13 residues. V lost 3 bases to trimming and J lost 3 bases, with 7 bases between them. The germline V gene encodes CDR1 PRHDT and CDR2 FYEKMQ (reference sequence). Here the CDR3 DNA reads TGTGCCAGCAGCTTGGGCAATACAGATACGCAGTATTTT. Translation: CASSLGNTDTQYF.

This clonotype was seen a single time. The chain combines TRBV9 with TRBJ2-3; D gene ambiguous. The V end was cut by 0 bases, the J end by 4 bases, with 15 bases between. Germline V gene data show CDR1 as SGDLS and CDR2 as YYNGEE. This CDR3 region has 16 residues. CDR3: CASSVDTGLSADTQYF. The CDR3 DNA follows: TGTGCCAGCAGCGTAGATACGGGTCTTAGTGCAGATACGCAGTATTTT.

Concerning this clonotype itself: One end of the junction is discordant with germline, which a read error may explain. The V gene is TRBV30, the J gene TRBJ1-1; tentative D call: TRBD1 (5 bases). This CDR3 spans 13 amino acids. Germline lookup yields CDR1 GTSNPN and CDR2 SVGIG (reference sequence). The CDR3 loop is CTWSVSGDTEAFF. The CDR3 DNA reads TGTACCTGGAGTGTGTCGGGGGACACTGAAGCTTTCTTT.

The CDR3: CASSLDRSLVYNEQFF. The CDR3 DNA follows: TGTGCCAGCAGCTTAGATAGAAGCCTAGTCTACAATGAGCAGTTCTTC. The V call is TRBV11-2, the J call TRBJ2-1; no firm D call. Germline assignment: CDR1 SGHAT and CDR2 FQNNGV. The CDR3 has 16 amino acids. Trimming removed 0 bases from V and 3 bases from J, with 12 bases in between.

V gene TRBV7-9 combines with J gene TRBJ1-5; D not resolved. This CDR3 is 14 amino acids long. The V end was cut by 5 bases, the J end by 0 bases, with 8 bases between. CDR1 SEHNR and CDR2 FQNEAQ come from the germline V gene (reference sequence). The CDR3 nucleotides are TGTGCCAGCAGCACTAGTATTAGCAATCAGCCCCAGCATTTT. This codes for CASSTSISNQPQHF.

This clonotype was recorded only once. V usage is TRBV20-1 and J usage is TRBJ1-2; D not certain. Trimming shortened V by 5 bases and J by 4 bases, and 11 bases separated the two germline ends. CDR1 is DFQATT and CDR2 is SNEGSKA in the germline V gene (reference sequence). The CDR3 is 12 residues long. The CDR3 bases are TGCAGTGCTGAGGAAGGGAGCTATGGCTACACCTTC. As protein: CSAEEGSYGYTF.

The rearrangement links TRBV6-1 to TRBJ1-6; 9 positions match TRBD1. V lost 2 bases to trimming and J lost 12 bases; unmatched junction nucleotides: 17. The CDR3 is made up of 18 amino acids. CDR1 is MNHNS and CDR2 is SASEGT in the germline V gene. In DNA form, the CDR3 reads TGTGCCAGCAGTGAACTGACAGAGCCGGGACAGGGCGTTGTACCCCTCCACTTT. This encodes CASSELTEPGQGVVPLHF.

The chain employs TRBV12-3 or TRBV12-4 and TRBJ2-1, with a tentative D call TRBD2 (5 bases). Trimming pared 7 bases from V and 4 bases from J, leaving 14 bases between. The CDR3 is 14 residues long. The chain's CDR3 is CASTPDSQYNEQFF. The CDR3 coding sequence is TGTGCCAGCACCCCGGACTCTCAATACAATGAGCAGTTCTTC.

The chain uses TRBV29-1 and TRBJ1-2, with 10 bases matching TRBD1. The CDR3 is 16 amino acids. After removal of 6 bases from V and 5 bases from J, the junction contained 15 bases not matched to a gene. Germline CDR1 is SQVTM and CDR2 is ANQGSEA. The CDR3 reads CSVTDRGTRELYGYTF. The CDR3 DNA reads as TGCAGCGTGACGGACAGGGGGACGAGAGAGTTGTATGGCTACACCTTC.

This clonotype was seen a single time. The V call is TRBV20-1, the J call TRBJ2-3; 10 nucleotides agree with TRBD2. The CDR3 consists of 16 residues. V was clipped by 6 bases and J by 6 bases; unmatched bases: 15. In germline, CDR1 is DFQATT, CDR2 SNEGSKA (reference sequence). In DNA form, the CDR3 reads TGCAGTGCCCCCTGGCCCCCTAGCGGGGGTGGGGATACGCAGTATTTT. Protein: CSAPWPPSGGGDTQYF.

With respect to this clonotype: A read error may account for a junction end that differs from germline. CDR3 amino acids: CSARYHGGTDYPF. As DNA, the CDR3 is TGCAGTGCTAGGTACCACGGAGGGACGGACTATCCGTTC. The chain is built from TRBV20-1 and TRBJ2-1; D might be TRBD2 (6 bases). CDR1 is DFQATT and CDR2 is SNEGSKA in the germline V gene (reference sequence). CDR3 length: 13 amino acids.

The chain uses TRBV28 and TRBJ2-1, with D unclear. Trimming pared 6 bases from V and 4 bases from J, leaving 16 bases between. The CDR3 extends over 15 amino acids. Germline CDR1 reads MDHEN; CDR2 reads SYDVKM. The CDR3 is CASRHTRVSYNEQFF. The CDR3 nucleotides are TGTGCCAGCAGACATACTCGCGTTTCTTACAATGAGCAGTTCTTC.

This clonotype was observed once. The CDR3 sequence is CASSRAGTGVYEQYF. The CDR3 region has the DNA TGTGCCAGCAGCAGGGCCGGGACAGGGGTGTACGAGCAGTACTTC. The chain has TRBV5-6 and TRBJ2-7, with 10 bases aligning to TRBD1. Germline V CDR1 and CDR2: SGHDT, YYEEEE. J gave up 4 bases and V 4 bases, and 8 bases lay outside the gene matches. This CDR3 spans 15 amino acids.

A single count supports this clonotype. The V call is TRBV6-2 or TRBV6-3, the J call TRBJ2-7; D gene unclear. Trimming took off 6 bases at V and 1 base at J, with 7 bases between the two ends. This CDR3 spans 12 amino acids. From germline, CDR1 is MNHEY and CDR2 SVGEGT. The CDR3: CASRPPSYEQYF. CDR3 nucleotides: TGTGCCAGCAGACCTCCTTCCTACGAGCAGTACTTC.